This T cell receptor beta chain stems from a study of CD8+ T cells in alopecia areata. Study in general: Tofacitinib ran for 6 to 18 months before 6 months off drug.

Collection of lesional scalp punch biopsies and peripheral blood was performed in alopecia areata patients. Sorting of CD4+ and CD8+ T cells was performed on PBMCs. This clone came up a few times. As yet, its antigen is unknown. cDNA serving as the sequencing template came from extracted, reverse transcribed RNA. Method: immunoSEQ multiplex PCR; TCRdb's copy keeps in-frame clones and lacks some. The data show more than 100,000 clones, with around 60% seen just once and roughly 4.8% held by the top ten. Germline CDR1 is MGHRA and CDR2 is YSYEKL. This CDR3 contains 14 residues. The ends were cut back, 1 base at V and 5 bases at J, with 12 bases in the middle. Study-wide findings and caveats: TCR sharing was clearer in mice than between patients, perhaps partly owing to patient HLA diversity.

The origin of this receptor is a human donor with alopecia areata. The rearrangement uses TRBV4-1 and TRBJ2-7; D perhaps matches TRBD1 (6 bases). Here the sequenced sample was CD4+ T cells sorted from blood, taken at week 0. The DNA for the CDR3 is TGCGCCAGCAGCCAAGTCCCCCACAGGGACGAGCAGTACTTC. Translated: CASSQVPHRDEQYF.